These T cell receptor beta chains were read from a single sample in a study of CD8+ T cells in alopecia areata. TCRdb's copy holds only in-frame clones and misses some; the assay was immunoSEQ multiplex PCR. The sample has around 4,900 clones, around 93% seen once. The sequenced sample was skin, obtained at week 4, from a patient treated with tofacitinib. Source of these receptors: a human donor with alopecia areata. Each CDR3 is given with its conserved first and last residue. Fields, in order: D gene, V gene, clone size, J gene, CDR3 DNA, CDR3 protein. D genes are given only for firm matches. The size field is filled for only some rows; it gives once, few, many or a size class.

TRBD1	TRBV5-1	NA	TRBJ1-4	TGCGCCAGCAGCCAACTCCCGGGACAGGGTAGTGAAAAACTGTTTTTT	CASSQLPGQGSEKLFF
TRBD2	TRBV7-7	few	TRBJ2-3	TGTGCCAGCAGCTTGGGCGGGGGAACCACAGATACGCAGTATTTT	CASSLGGGTTDTQYF
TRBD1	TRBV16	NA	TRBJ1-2	TGTGCCAGCAGCCAATCGGGCAGGAGGGGGCATGGCTACACCTTC	CASSQSGRRGHGYTF
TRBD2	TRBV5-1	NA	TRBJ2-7	TGCGCCAGCAGACGGAGCGGGGGGCTATACGAGCAGTACTTC	CASRRSGGLYEQYF
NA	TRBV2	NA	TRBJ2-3	TGTGCCAGCAGAACACCCTTTGGACTATCTACGCAGTATTTT	CASRTPFGLSTQYF
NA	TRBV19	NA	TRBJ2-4	TGTGCCAGTAGTATAGGAAGCGGTCCCAAAAACATTCAGTACTTC	CASSIGSGPKNIQYF
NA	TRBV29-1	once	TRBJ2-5	TGCAGCGCTGAAAGGGGCGCGGGGGAGACCCAGTACTTC	CSAERGAGETQYF
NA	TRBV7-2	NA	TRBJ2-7	TGTGCCAGCAGCTTAACGGGGGGCGCTTACATCGAGCAGTACTTC	CASSLTGGAYIEQYF
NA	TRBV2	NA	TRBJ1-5	TGTGCCAGCAGTGAAGGGGGAAAAGGTGAGCCCCAGCATTTT	CASSEGGKGEPQHF
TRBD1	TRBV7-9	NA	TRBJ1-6	TGTGCCAGCGGCATACCGACAGGGGCAAATAATTCACCCCTCCACTTT	CASGIPTGANNSPLHF
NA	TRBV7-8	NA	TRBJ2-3	TGTGCCAGCAGCTTAGTATCGCTGGCTACGCAGTATTTT	CASSLVSLATQYF
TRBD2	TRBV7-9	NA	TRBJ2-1	TGTGCCAGCAGCTCATGGACTAGCGGGGGGACTGAGCAGTTCTTC	CASSSWTSGGTEQFF
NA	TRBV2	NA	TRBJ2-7	TGTGCCAGCACCCTCCGCGGCGGCGGCTCCTACGAGCAGTACTTC	CASTLRGGGSYEQYF
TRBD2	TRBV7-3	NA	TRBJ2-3	TGTGCCAGCAGCCCCAGCCCTCCTAGCGGGGTTCTAGATACGCAGTATTTT	CASSPSPPSGVLDTQYF
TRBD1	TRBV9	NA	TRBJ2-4	TGTGCCAGCAGCGTAGGACAGGGTGGCAAAAACATTCAGTACTTC	CASSVGQGGKNIQYF
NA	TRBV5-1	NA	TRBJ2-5	TGCGCCAGCAGGACAGGCCCAGAGACCCAGTACTTC	CASRTGPETQYF
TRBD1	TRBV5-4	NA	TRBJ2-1	TGTGCCAGCAGCTCCGGGACAGCTGGGAATGAGCAGTTCTTC	CASSSGTAGNEQFF
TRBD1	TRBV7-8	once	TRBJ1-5	TGTGCCAGCAGCTTAGGGGACAGGGCCCCCAATCAGCCCCAGCATTTT	CASSLGDRAPNQPQHF
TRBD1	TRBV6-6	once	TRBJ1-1	TGTGCCAGCAGTTACTCGCCGGGACAGATCACTGAAGCTTTCTTT	CASSYSPGQITEAFF
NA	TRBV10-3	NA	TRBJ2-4	TGTGCCTCAAAATTAGAAATAAGAAGCATTCAGTACTTC	CASKLEIRSIQYF
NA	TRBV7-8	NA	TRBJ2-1	TGTGCCAGCAGCTTACGCGGACACCCGGGACTCAATGAGCAGTTCTTC	CASSLRGHPGLNEQFF
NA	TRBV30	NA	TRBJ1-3	TGTGCCTGGAGTGCCAAAAACTCTGGAAACACCATATATTTT	CAWSAKNSGNTIYF
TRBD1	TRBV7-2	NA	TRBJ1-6	TGTGCCAGCAGCTTATTTTGGACAGGCGTAAATAATTCACCCCTCCACTTT	CASSLFWTGVNNSPLHF
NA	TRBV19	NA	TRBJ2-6	TGTGCCAGTAGTCCGGGTTTTCTGCGATACTCTGGGGCCAACGTCCTGACTTTC	CASSPGFLRYSGANVLTF
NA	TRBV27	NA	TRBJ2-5	TGTGCCAGCAGTTTATGGTTTGGGATGAGCGTCCTCGGGCAGTACTTC	CASSLWFGMSVLGQYF
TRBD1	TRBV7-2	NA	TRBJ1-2	TGTGCCAGCAGCTTAGGGGGACAGGGTAGCTACACCTTC	CASSLGGQGSYTF
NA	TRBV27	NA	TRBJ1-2	TGTGCCAGCAGTTACGCCGGGACGCCGAGGGATGGCTACACCTTC	CASSYAGTPRDGYTF
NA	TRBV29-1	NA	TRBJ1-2	TGCAGCGTTGAAGATCCGGCAGGACGCGGCTACACCTTC	CSVEDPAGRGYTF
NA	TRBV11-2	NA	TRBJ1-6	TGTGCCATCCGAAATGGGGCCAATTCACCCCTCCACTTT	CAIRNGANSPLHF
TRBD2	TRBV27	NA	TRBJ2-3	TGTGCCAGCAGTGGCGGGGGGCTTAGCACAGATACGCAGTATTTT	CASSGGGLSTDTQYF
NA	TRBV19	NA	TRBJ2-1	TGTGCCAGTAGTATAGGGCTGAGCTCCTACAATGAGCAGTTCTTC	CASSIGLSSYNEQFF
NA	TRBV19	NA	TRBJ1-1	TGTGCCAGTAGGTCGAAAGGGGCCGGTGAAGCTTTCTTT	CASRSKGAGEAFF
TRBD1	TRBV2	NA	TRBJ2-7	TGTGCCAGCAGTGACAGGGGGCGCGTCTACGAGCAGTACTTC	CASSDRGRVYEQYF
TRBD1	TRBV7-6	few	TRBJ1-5	TGTGCCAGCAGCTCCAGACAGGGACGGGGCAATCAGCCCCAGCATTTT	CASSSRQGRGNQPQHF
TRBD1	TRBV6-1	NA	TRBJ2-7	TGTGCCAGCAAAGCGGACAGGGGCTCCTACGAGCAGTACTTC	CASKADRGSYEQYF
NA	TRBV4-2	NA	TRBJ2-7	TGTGCCAGCAGCCAAGAGAGCCCAGGGCCCTACGAGCAGTACTTC	CASSQESPGPYEQYF
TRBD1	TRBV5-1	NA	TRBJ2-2	TGCGCCAGCAGCTCCGGGACAGGTTTCCGAAACACCGGGGAGCTGTTTTTT	CASSSGTGFRNTGELFF
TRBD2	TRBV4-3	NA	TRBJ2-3	TGCGCCAGCAGCCCGAGTGGAGTAGCGGGGGGGCGATCAGATACGCAGTATTTT	CASSPSGVAGGRSDTQYF
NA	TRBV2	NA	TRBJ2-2	TGTGCCAGCAGTGTAGCCAACACCGGGGAGCTGTTTTTT	CASSVANTGELFF
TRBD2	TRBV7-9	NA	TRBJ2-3	TGTGCCAGCAGCAACCCAGCGGGACTTGCAGATACGCAGTATTTT	CASSNPAGLADTQYF
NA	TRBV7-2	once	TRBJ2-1	TGTGCCAGCAGCCTCCTTAGGGGGGACCTCTCCTACAATGAGCAGTTCTTC	CASSLLRGDLSYNEQFF
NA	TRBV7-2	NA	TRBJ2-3	TGTGCCAGCAGCTCAACCCGGGGGTCCGCGCAGTATTTT	CASSSTRGSAQYF
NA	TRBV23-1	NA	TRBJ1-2	TGCCCCTATGCCCGAAATGGCGGAGCTAACTATGGCTACACCTTC	CPYARNGGANYGYTF
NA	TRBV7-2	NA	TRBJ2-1	TGTGCCAGCAGCTTATATAGGCAGAACAATGAGCAGTTCTTC	CASSLYRQNNEQFF
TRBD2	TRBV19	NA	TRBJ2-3	TGTGCCAGTAGTATAAGGGAGCGGGGGATAACAGATACGCAGTATTTT	CASSIRERGITDTQYF
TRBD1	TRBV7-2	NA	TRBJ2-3	TGTGCCAGCAGCTTAGTGAGGGGGACAGGGGCATCAGATACGCAGTATTTT	CASSLVRGTGASDTQYF